The present entry profiles one TCR beta chain with its context. Assay used: immunoSEQ multiplex PCR; TCRdb lists only in-frame clones, some missing. The sample has 130,000 to 150,000 clones, 70% to 90% seen once. This specimen comes from a study of blood T cell repertoires in COVID-19. The clonotype was recovered from a woman in her thirties or forties with active or convalescent COVID-19. Sequenced: peripheral blood.

CDR3 sequence (DNA): TGTGCCAGCAGTGCCAGGGGCTATGGCTACACCTTC. Translating it yields CASSARGYGYTF. V gene TRBV28 combines with J gene TRBJ1-2, with D possibly matching TRBD1 (6 bases). Per the germline V gene, CDR1 is MDHEN and CDR2 is SYDVKM. The CDR3 is 12 amino acids. Trimming took 5 bases from V and 4 from J, leaving 8 bases between them.